The rows below give T cell receptor beta chains drawn from one sample of a study of beta chain features in type 1 diabetes. The protocol was immunoSEQ multiplex PCR, while the TCRdb copy is restricted to in-frame clones and leaves out a portion. The data show some 900,000 clones, 15% to 20% seen once. Sequenced material: naive CD4+ T cells from blood. Every receptor here comes from a young woman in good health. Each CDR3 is given with its conserved first and last residue. Clone size is stated in some rows and not others, as once, few, many or a class when expanded.

>TRBV29-1|NA|TRBJ2-1
CSVHDLSSYNEQFF
>TRBV11-2|few|TRBJ2-5
CASSQSSKETQYF
>TRBV28|NA|TRBJ2-1
CASSPGFSSSYNEQFF
>TRBV28|NA|TRBJ2-5
CASSQAGEETQYF
>TRBV9|NA|TRBJ2-7
CASSLGTTYEQYF
>TRBV18|NA|TRBJ1-5
CASSPSNQPQHF
>TRBV28|few|TRBJ1-1
CASSFPGSGNTEAFF
>TRBV29-1|NA|TRBJ2-7
CSVIRTGGYEQYF
>TRBV5-1|few|TRBJ1-1
CASSGQGISEAFF
>TRBV28|few|TRBJ1-2
CASSFGRRGLLYGYTF
>TRBV6-1|NA|TRBJ2-4
CASSVGDGGYIQYF
>TRBV2|few|TRBJ2-2
CASSESSGELFF
>TRBV2|NA|TRBJ1-2
CARRQGFGYTF
>TRBV7-9|few|TRBJ2-1
CASRGQGIGEQFF
>TRBV5-4|NA|TRBJ2-3
CASSTGSLQGRSTDTQYF
>TRBV14|few|NA
CASSPRVSGEQYF
>TRBV2|NA|TRBJ2-7
CASGRSAGSSYEQYF
>TRBV4-3|NA|TRBJ2-6
CASSQETPGFGANVLTF
>TRBV15|NA|TRBJ1-5
CATSSSTGQVNQPQHF
>TRBV10-3|NA|TRBJ1-5
CAISQGEEPQHF
>TRBV9|few|TRBJ2-3
CASSVVGTGADTQYF
>TRBV29-1|few|TRBJ2-3
CSVEGGRGLGTDTQYF
>TRBV4-1|few|TRBJ1-4
CASSQFTGGRKLFF
>TRBV28|NA|TRBJ2-3
CASSLGGLGPDTQYF
>TRBV2|few|TRBJ2-1
CASRRGLVSSPLLFF
>TRBV28|few|TRBJ2-7
CASRTAGAGKNEQYF
>TRBV28|NA|TRBJ2-7
CASSLGQESYEQYF
>TRBV6-1|NA|TRBJ1-1
CASSPTPQNTEAFF
>TRBV6-1|few|TRBJ1-5
CASSDDRGRNQPQHF
>TRBV5-8|few|TRBJ2-3
CASSPSGVTDTQYF
>TRBV10-3|NA|TRBJ2-1
CAIKEPNNNEQFF
>TRBV7-2|few|TRBJ1-5
CASSRQGLGQPQHF
>TRBV15|few|TRBJ1-5
CATSRSPRGSVQPQHF
>TRBV18|few|TRBJ2-2
CASSPQEGLNTGELFF
>TRBV19|NA|TRBJ1-3
CGSKTGHTGNTIYF
>TRBV28|NA|TRBJ2-1
CASSSSGAYNEQFF
>TRBV7-9|few|TRBJ2-2
CASSPIRGIGAGELFF
>TRBV6-1|few|TRBJ1-2
CASSVGENYGYTF
>TRBV4-2|few|TRBJ1-5
CASSQDPGQRNQPQHF
>TRBV5-1|NA|TRBJ2-1
CASSSAGTSGYNEQFF
>TRBV10-3|few|TRBJ2-2
CALSDVGGDTGELFF
>TRBV29-1|few|TRBJ1-1
CSVAVQGNTEAFF
>TRBV27|NA|TRBJ1-4
CASSLGRTGKLFF
>TRBV28|NA|TRBJ1-5
CASQTLNHQPQHF
>TRBV7-2|few|TRBJ1-5
CASSVGMQPQHF
>TRBV25-1|few|TRBJ1-2
CASSGFGGRRGYYGYTF
>TRBV15|NA|TRBJ2-2
CATSRETMVVGELFF
>TRBV28|NA|TRBJ2-7
CASSRGSRVEQYF
>TRBV28|NA|TRBJ2-7
CASSPRISGRGYEQYF
>TRBV11-1|NA|TRBJ2-4
CASSLGTSGRDIQYF
>TRBV5-1|few|TRBJ2-1
CASSLGLAGYDEQFF
>TRBV6-5|NA|TRBJ1-3
CASKAREGTGNTIYF
>TRBV6-6|few|TRBJ2-7
CASSYWGEQYF
>TRBV9|NA|TRBJ2-2
CASSAGTGVGTGELFF